The 23 T cell receptor beta chains listed next were all sequenced from one sample in a study of T-cell reconstitution after alpha-beta-depleted transplantation in children. Molecular barcoding with unique molecular identifiers was used for the TCRbeta library. TCRdb processed the PCR reads anew with MiXCR; each CDR3 protein has one entry. The table shows around 240,000 distinct CDR3 sequences, with 8.2% occurring only once. The sequenced sample was PBMCs, mostly from graft donor cells, obtained 180 days after TCRalphabeta/CD19-depleted stem cell transplant. All receptors come from a male patient under 18 who had a stem cell transplant for acute lymphoblastic leukemia, so the T cells may come from the graft donor.

This clonotype was detected ten times or more. This sequence joins TRBV7-8 and TRBJ2-3, with 9 bases identical to TRBD2. The germline V gene has CDR1 SGHVS and CDR2 FQNEAQ. The length of the CDR3 is 16 residues. The ends lost 1 base at V and 3 bases at J; junction bases unmatched: 5. CDR3 nucleotides: TGTGCCAGCAGCTTAGGCACTGCGGGAGGGACAGATACGCAGTATTTT. This encodes CASSLGTAGGTDTQYF.

This clonotype was counted at least ten times. The gene calls are TRBV20-1 and TRBJ1-2, with 7 nucleotides matching TRBD1. CDR3 size: 15 residues. The J segment lost 3 bases and the V segment lost 1 base, leaving 8 bases of the junction unmatched. Germline lookup yields CDR1 DFQATT and CDR2 SNEGSKA (reference sequence). DNA for the CDR3: TGCAGTGCTAGAGTTCTAGGGGGCTATGACTATGGCTACACCTTC. Its protein is CSARVLGGYDYGYTF.

Ten or more counts support this clonotype. The V and J genes are TRBV9 and TRBJ2-3, with D uncertain. The CDR3 has 11 amino acids. The V gene's germline CDR1 is SGDLS and CDR2 YYNGEE. V was clipped by 0 bases and J by 6 bases, with 2 bases between them. The CDR3 is CASSVADTQYF. The CDR3 nucleotides read TGTGCCAGCAGCGTAGCGGATACGCAGTATTTT.

This clonotype was detected many times. The genes are TRBV7-2 and TRBJ1-2, with 10 positions matching TRBD1. This CDR3 spans 17 amino acids. The V segment lost 3 bases and the J segment 4 bases; nucleotides outside the gene matches: 11. Germline CDR1 is SGHTA and CDR2 is FQGNSA. As DNA, the CDR3 is TGTGCCAGCAGCTTGTGGGGACAGGGGACCTCGAGCTATGGCTACACCTTC. It encodes CASSLWGQGTSSYGYTF.

On this clonotype: A much larger clone lies a single base off, so this may be a read error. The chain joins TRBV9 to TRBJ2-1; 8 positions agree with TRBD2. Germline assignment: CDR1 SGDLS and CDR2 YYNGEE. The CDR3 extends over 15 amino acids. The trim removed 4 bases at V and 7 bases at J, leaving 10 bases unmatched. CDR3 DNA: TGTGCCAGCAGCCTAGACGGGGGGGGAGGGAATGAGCAGTTCTTC. Residues: CASSLDGGGGNEQFF.

This clonotype has at least ten counts. This chain joins TRBV4-2 and TRBJ2-7; D remains unclear. V shed 1 base and J shed 5 bases, with 15 bases lying between them. There are 15 residues in the CDR3. The germline CDR1 and CDR2 sequences are LGHNA and YNFKEQ. CDR3 region: CASSQGQVLVDEQYF. For the CDR3, the DNA is TGTGCCAGCAGCCAAGGTCAGGTTCTGGTGGACGAGCAGTACTTC.

This clonotype came up many times. The chain links TRBV7-2 to TRBJ2-7; no firm D call. CDR3 length: 12 residues. Germline loops: CDR1 SGHTA, CDR2 FQGNSA. V lost 5 bases to trimming and J lost 6 bases, with 11 bases between them. In DNA form, the CDR3 reads TGTGCCAGCAGCCCTCGCCACGTCGAGCAGTACTTC. Translating gives CASSPRHVEQYF.

This clonotype was counted many times. The chain combines TRBV5-5 with TRBJ2-5; 7 nucleotides agree with TRBD1. This CDR3 is 14 amino acids long. J lost 5 bases, V lost 6 bases, and 10 bases had no gene match. Germline V CDR1 and CDR2: SGHKS, YYEKEE (reference sequence). CDR3 sequence reads: CASIQTGLLETQYF. As DNA, the CDR3 is TGTGCCAGCATCCAGACAGGGCTACTGGAGACCCAGTACTTC.

The table lists this clonotype with many counts. The chain employs TRBV4-1 and TRBJ2-2, with D possibly TRBD1 on 5 matching bases. Trimming took 0 bases from V and 3 from J, leaving 11 bases between them. The CDR3 runs 16 residues. Germline assignment: CDR1 MGHRA and CDR2 YSYEKL. The CDR3 DNA reads TGCGCCAGCAGCCAAGATTGGGGCGCGGACACCGGGGAGCTGTTTTTT. The encoded protein is CASSQDWGADTGELFF.

At least ten counts were recorded for this clonotype. The chain is built from TRBV12-3 or TRBV12-4 and TRBJ2-3; 8 nucleotides match TRBD1. Trimming removed 4 bases from V and 11 bases from J; junction bases left unmatched: 17. CDR3 length equals 16 residues. Here the CDR3 reads CASSSPTPTGAGWQYF. The DNA for the CDR3 is TGTGCCAGCAGTTCACCGACCCCGACAGGGGCAGGGTGGCAGTATTTT.

This clonotype appeared many times. The V and J genes are TRBV10-3 and TRBJ2-7; 12 bases line up with TRBD1. The V gene end was trimmed by 8 bases and the J gene end by 7 bases; junction bases not matched to a gene: 6. CDR1 ENHRY and CDR2 SYGVKD come from the germline V gene. This CDR3 has 13 amino acids. The chain's CDR3 is CAIRGQGAQEQYF. As DNA, the CDR3 is TGTGCCATCCGGGGACAGGGGGCTCAAGAGCAGTACTTC.

This clonotype came up once. The germline gene is not matched at one end of the junction; a read error may be the cause. The V and J genes are TRBV20-1 and TRBJ2-1; TRBD2 agrees at 10 bases. The CDR3 extends over 17 amino acids. Germline V gene sequence: CDR1 DFQATT, CDR2 SNEGSKA (reference sequence). CDR3 in DNA: TGCTGTGCTAGAGATCCTCGAGGAGCGGGAGGGCCCGGTGAGCAGTTCTTC. Protein product: CCARDPRGAGGPGEQFF.

This clonotype occurred many times. The rearrangement uses TRBV20-1 and TRBJ1-1, with D tentatively TRBD1 (5 bases). The CDR3 is made up of 14 amino acids. Germline loops: CDR1 DFQATT, CDR2 SNEGSKA (reference sequence). V lost 3 bases and J 4 bases, leaving 15 bases between the germline ends. This chain's CDR3 is CSASHRGRGTEAFF. CDR3 in DNA: TGCAGTGCTAGTCACCGGGGGAGGGGCACTGAAGCTTTCTTT.

The sample holds many counts of this clonotype. The chain uses TRBV20-1 and TRBJ2-5, with 9 bases that match TRBD1. With 0 bases clipped from V and 3 bases from J, the junction kept 2 bases outside the gene matches. Germline V lookup: CDR1 DFQATT, CDR2 SNEGSKA (reference sequence). This CDR3 has 14 residues. Written as DNA, the CDR3 is TGCAGTGCTAGAGAATGGGACAGGGAAGAGACCCAGTACTTC. Its protein is CSAREWDREETQYF.

This clonotype was seen at least ten times. The V gene is TRBV20-1, the J gene TRBJ2-6; D gene unclear. CDR1 and CDR2 from the germline V gene are DFQATT and SNEGSKA (reference sequence). This CDR3 has 14 amino acids. Trimming left V 3 bases short and J 0 bases short, with 6 bases between. CDR3 DNA: TGCAGTGCTAGCCCGAGCTCTGGGGCCAACGTCCTGACTTTC. Translated: CSASPSSGANVLTF.

The chain uses TRBV3-1 and TRBJ2-1; 8 nucleotides line up with TRBD1. J lost 11 bases, V lost 5 bases, and 20 bases had no gene match. The CDR3 covers 17 residues. The germline V gene has CDR1 LGHDT and CDR2 YNNKEL (reference sequence). The CDR3 nucleotides read TGTGCCAGCAGCAAGCACTTTTCAGGGGGCATTGGGCGAAAGCAGTTCTTC. Translated, it gives CASSKHFSGGIGRKQFF.

At least ten counts were recorded for this clonotype. Mismatch with germline at one junction end may stem from a read error. The rearrangement joins TRBV29-1 to TRBJ2-7, with 9 bases aligning to TRBD1. The CDR3 runs to 11 residues. Germline-derived CDR1 and CDR2 are SQVTM and ANQGSEA. The CDR3 protein is CSVEGRDRVFF. DNA of the CDR3: TGCAGCGTTGAAGGCCGGGACAGGGTCTTCTTC.

This clonotype was counted only a few times. The chain combines TRBV27 with TRBJ2-2, with 12 nucleotides matching TRBD2. Germline assignment: CDR1 MNHEY and CDR2 SMNVEV (reference sequence). This CDR3 is 16 amino acids long. Germline trimming cut 6 bases from V and 0 bases from J; bases unmatched to any gene: 2. In DNA form, the CDR3 reads TGTGCCAGCAGCTGGACTAGCGGGACGAACACCGGGGAGCTGTTTTTT. Protein: CASSWTSGTNTGELFF.

Notes on this clonotype: A much larger clonotype is one base distant, so this may be a read error. The J gene is TRBJ2-5, the V gene TRBV6-5, with TRBD2 identical over 7 bases. J lost 2 bases, V lost 6 bases, and 9 bases had no gene match. Germline V gene lookup returns CDR1 MNHEY and CDR2 SVGAGI. The CDR3 has 15 residues. The CDR3 DNA is TGTGCCAGCAGCTATCTGACTAGCACTCAAGAGACCCAGTACTTC. Its translation: CASSYLTSTQETQYF.

Many counts were recorded for this clonotype. This chain links TRBV7-9 with TRBJ2-7; a weak D match, TRBD2 (5 bases). Germline CDR1 reads SEHNR; CDR2 reads FQNEAQ (reference sequence). This CDR3 region has 12 residues. V was cut by 5 bases and J by 3 bases, with 8 bases left in between. CDR3 DNA sequence: TGTGCCAGCAGCGTCGGGATCTACGAGCAGTACTTC. Amino acid sequence: CASSVGIYEQYF.

This clonotype showed up many times. The rearrangement joins TRBV4-2 to TRBJ2-5, with 9 positions matching TRBD1. CDR1 LGHNA and CDR2 YNFKEQ come from the germline V gene. The V gene end was trimmed by 0 bases and the J gene end by 6 bases; junction bases not matched to a gene: 2. This CDR3 has 14 amino acids. The CDR3 loop is CASSQEGQGKTQYF. CDR3 DNA: TGTGCCAGCAGCCAAGAGGGACAGGGAAAGACCCAGTACTTC.

On this clonotype: Since the CDR3 does not end with the conserved phenylalanine or tryptophan, this likely comes from a read error. The chain carries TRBV29-1 and TRBJ2-5, with D hard to call. Trimming took 0 bases from V and 7 from J, leaving 15 bases between them. This CDR3 has 14 amino acids. In germline, CDR1 is SQVTM, CDR2 ANQGSEA. The CDR3 protein is CSVEDGLGKGTQYS. In nucleotides, the CDR3 is TGCAGCGTTGAAGATGGTCTAGGGAAGGGGACCCAGTACTCC.

This clonotype was recorded at least ten times. The chain uses TRBV6-6 and TRBJ2-4; D is unclear. Trimming took off 8 bases at V and 0 bases at J, with 8 bases between the two ends. The length of the CDR3 is 13 residues. Germline loops: CDR1 MNHNY, CDR2 SVGAGI (reference sequence). The CDR3 sequence: CASAPVAKNIQYF. The CDR3 bases are TGTGCCAGCGCACCAGTAGCCAAAAACATTCAGTACTTC.